One T cell receptor (beta chain) is described in this entry. Donors sampled were nominally healthy, though unrecorded immune exposures were likely. The CDR3 is 17 residues long. Germline CDR1 reads SGDLS; CDR2 reads YYNGEE. Deletions cut 0 bases from V and 3 bases from J, with 17 bases between. This sample was taken from a study of cytomegalovirus exposure and HLA in healthy donors. The study ran its PCR with 60 Vbeta and 13 Jbeta primers. Sequencing was performed with immunoSEQ multiplex PCR; in TCRdb, only in-frame clones are kept and a portion is missing. The data contain about 64,000 clones, 65% to 90% of them singletons.

This receptor was identified in a female donor in good health and CMV-seronegative. The specimen was PBMCs. The chain links TRBV9 to TRBJ2-3; maybe TRBD1 (5 bases). CDR3: CASSVEGQGLSTDTQYF. The CDR3 coding sequence is TGTGCCAGCAGCGTAGAGGGGCAGGGTTTAAGTACAGATACGCAGTATTTT.